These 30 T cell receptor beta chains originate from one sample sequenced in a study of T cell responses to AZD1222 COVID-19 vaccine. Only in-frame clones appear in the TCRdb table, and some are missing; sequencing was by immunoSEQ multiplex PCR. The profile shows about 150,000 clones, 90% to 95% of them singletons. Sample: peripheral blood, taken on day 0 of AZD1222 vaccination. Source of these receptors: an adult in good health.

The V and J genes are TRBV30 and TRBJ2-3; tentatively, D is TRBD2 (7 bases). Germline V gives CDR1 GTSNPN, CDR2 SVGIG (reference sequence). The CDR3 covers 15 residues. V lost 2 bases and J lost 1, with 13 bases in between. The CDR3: CAWSPTGLGTDTQYF. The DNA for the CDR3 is TGTGCCTGGAGTCCGACAGGACTAGGCACAGATACGCAGTATTTT.

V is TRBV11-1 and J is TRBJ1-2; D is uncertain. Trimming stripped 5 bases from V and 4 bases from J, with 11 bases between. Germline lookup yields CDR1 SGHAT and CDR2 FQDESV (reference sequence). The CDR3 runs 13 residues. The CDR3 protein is CASSQPNVYGYTF. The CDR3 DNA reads TGTGCCAGCAGCCAGCCTAACGTCTATGGCTACACCTTC.

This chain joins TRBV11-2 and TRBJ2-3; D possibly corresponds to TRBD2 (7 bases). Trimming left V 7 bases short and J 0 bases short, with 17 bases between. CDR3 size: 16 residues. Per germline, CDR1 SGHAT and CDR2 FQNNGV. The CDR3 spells CASTPRGASSTDTQYF. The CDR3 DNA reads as TGTGCCAGCACCCCCCGGGGGGCGTCAAGCACAGATACGCAGTATTTT.

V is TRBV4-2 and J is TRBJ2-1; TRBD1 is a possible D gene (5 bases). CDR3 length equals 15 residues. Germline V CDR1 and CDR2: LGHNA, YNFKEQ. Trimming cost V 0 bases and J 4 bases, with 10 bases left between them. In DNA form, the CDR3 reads TGTGCCAGCAGCCAAGAGAGTAGGGGATACAATGAGCAGTTCTTC. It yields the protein CASSQESRGYNEQFF.

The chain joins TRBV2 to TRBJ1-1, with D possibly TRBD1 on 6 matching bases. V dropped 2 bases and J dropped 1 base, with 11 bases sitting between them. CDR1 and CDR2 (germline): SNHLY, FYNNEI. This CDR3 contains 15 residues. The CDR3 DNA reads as TGTGCCAGCAGTGAAAGTGGACAGACGAACACTGAAGCTTTCTTT. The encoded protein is CASSESGQTNTEAFF.

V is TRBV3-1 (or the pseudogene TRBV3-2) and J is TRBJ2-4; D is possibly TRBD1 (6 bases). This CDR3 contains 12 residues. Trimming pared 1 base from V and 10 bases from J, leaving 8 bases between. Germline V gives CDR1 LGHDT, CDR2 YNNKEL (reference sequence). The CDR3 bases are TGTGCCAGCAGCCAAGGGGACACGATTCAGTACTTC. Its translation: CASSQGDTIQYF.

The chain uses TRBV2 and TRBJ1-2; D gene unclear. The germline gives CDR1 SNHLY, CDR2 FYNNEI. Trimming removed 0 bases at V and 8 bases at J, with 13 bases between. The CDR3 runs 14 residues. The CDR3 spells CASSEAGSAIGYTF. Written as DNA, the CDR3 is TGTGCCAGCAGTGAAGCGGGGTCGGCGATAGGCTACACCTTC.

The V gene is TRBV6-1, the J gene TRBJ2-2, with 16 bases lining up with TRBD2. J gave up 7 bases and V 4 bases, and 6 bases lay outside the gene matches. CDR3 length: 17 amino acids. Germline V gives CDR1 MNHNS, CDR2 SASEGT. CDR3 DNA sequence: TGTGCCAGCAGTGCCGGGACTAGCGGGAGGGCCAACGGGGAGCTGTTTTTT. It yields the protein CASSAGTSGRANGELFF.

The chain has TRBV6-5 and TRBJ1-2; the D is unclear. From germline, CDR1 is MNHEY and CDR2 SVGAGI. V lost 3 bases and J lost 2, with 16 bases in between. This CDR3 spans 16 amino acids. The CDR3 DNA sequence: TGTGCCAGCAGTTATTGGGGAGACCCGAAAAACTATGGCTACACCTTC. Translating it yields CASSYWGDPKNYGYTF.

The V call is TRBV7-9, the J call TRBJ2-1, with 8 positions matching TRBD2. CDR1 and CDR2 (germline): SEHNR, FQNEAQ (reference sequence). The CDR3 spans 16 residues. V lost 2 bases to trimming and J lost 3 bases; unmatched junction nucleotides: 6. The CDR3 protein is CASSLHRLASYNEQFF. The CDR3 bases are TGTGCCAGCAGCTTACATCGACTAGCGAGCTACAATGAGCAGTTCTTC.

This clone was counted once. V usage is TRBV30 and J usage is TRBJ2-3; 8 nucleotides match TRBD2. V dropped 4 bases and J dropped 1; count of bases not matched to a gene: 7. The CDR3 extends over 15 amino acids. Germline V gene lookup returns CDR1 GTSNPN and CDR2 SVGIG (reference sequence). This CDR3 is CAWTKLAVGTDTQYF. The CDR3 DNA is TGTGCCTGGACCAAACTAGCGGTCGGCACAGATACGCAGTATTTT.

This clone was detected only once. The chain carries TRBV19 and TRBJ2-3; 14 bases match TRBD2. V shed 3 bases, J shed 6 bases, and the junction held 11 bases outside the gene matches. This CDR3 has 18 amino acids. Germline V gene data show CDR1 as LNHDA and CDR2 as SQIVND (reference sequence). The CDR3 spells CASSMSGLAGALGDTQYF. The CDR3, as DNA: TGTGCCAGTAGTATGTCGGGACTAGCGGGGGCTCTCGGGGATACGCAGTATTTT.

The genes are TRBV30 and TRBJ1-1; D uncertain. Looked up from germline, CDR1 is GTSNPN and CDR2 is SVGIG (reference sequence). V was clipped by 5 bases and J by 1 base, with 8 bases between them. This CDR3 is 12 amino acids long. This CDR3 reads CAWDITNTEAFF. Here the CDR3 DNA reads TGTGCCTGGGACATAACGAACACTGAAGCTTTCTTT.

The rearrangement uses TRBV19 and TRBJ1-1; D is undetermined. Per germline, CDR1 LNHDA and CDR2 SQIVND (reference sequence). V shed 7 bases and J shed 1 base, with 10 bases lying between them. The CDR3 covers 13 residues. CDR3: CASTPKGNTEAFF. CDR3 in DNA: TGTGCCAGTACTCCCAAGGGGAACACTGAAGCTTTCTTT.

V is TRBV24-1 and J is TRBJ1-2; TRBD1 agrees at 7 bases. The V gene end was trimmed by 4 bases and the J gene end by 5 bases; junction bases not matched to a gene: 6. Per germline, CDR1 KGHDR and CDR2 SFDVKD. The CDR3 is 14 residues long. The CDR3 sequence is CATSEPGQAYGYTF. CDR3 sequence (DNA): TGTGCCACCAGTGAACCTGGACAGGCTTATGGCTACACCTTC.

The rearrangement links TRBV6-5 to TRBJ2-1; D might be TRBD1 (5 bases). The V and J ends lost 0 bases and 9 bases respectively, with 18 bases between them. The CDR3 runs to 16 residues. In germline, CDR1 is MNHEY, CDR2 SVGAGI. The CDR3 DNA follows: TGTGCCAGCAGTTACTCGATAGTCCAGGGCGTGGTTGAGCAGTTCTTC. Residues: CASSYSIVQGVVEQFF.

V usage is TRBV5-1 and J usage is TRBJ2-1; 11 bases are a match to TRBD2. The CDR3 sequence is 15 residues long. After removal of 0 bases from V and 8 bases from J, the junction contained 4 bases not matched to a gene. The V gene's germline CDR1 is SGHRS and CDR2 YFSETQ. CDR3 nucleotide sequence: TGCGCCAGCAGCTTGGTAGCGGGGGGGCCCCATGAGCAGTTCTTC. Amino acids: CASSLVAGGPHEQFF. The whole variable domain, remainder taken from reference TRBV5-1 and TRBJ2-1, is KAGVTQTPRYLIKTRGQQVTLSCSPISGHRSVSWYQQTPGQGLQFLFEYFSETQRNKGNFPGRFSGRQFSNSRSEMNVSTLELGDSALYLCASSLVAGGPHEQFFGPGTRLTVL.

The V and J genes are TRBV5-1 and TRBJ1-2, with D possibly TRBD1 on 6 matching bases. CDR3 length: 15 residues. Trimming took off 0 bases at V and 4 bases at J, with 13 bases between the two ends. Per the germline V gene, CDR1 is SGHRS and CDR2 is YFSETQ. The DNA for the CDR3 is TGCGCCAGCAGCTTGGACCGATTGGACAGCTATGGCTACACCTTC. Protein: CASSLDRLDSYGYTF.

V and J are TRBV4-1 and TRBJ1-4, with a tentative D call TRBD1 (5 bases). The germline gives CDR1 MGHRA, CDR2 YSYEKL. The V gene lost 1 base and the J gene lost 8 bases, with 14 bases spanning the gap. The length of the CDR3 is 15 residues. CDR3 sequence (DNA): TGCGCCAGCAGCCAAGGTGGGACCGCGAGCGAAAAACTGTTTTTT. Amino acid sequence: CASSQGGTASEKLFF.

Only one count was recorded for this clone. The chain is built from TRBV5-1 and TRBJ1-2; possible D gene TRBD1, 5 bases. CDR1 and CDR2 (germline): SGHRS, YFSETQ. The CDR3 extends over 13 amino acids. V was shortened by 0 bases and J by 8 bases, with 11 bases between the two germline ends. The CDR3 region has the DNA TGCGCCAGCAGCTTGGCGGGGCCGACAGGCTACACCTTC. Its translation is CASSLAGPTGYTF. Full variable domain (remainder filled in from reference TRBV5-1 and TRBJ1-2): KAGVTQTPRYLIKTRGQQVTLSCSPISGHRSVSWYQQTPGQGLQFLFEYFSETQRNKGNFPGRFSGRQFSNSRSEMNVSTLELGDSALYLCASSLAGPTGYTFGSGTRLTVV.

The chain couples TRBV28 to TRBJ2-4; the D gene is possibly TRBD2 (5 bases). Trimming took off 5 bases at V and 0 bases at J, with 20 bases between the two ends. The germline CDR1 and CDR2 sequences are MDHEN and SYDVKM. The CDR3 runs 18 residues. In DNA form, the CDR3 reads TGTGCCAGCAGTAACGGGAAAGTCGGTAGTTTAGCCAAAAACATTCAGTACTTC. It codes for CASSNGKVGSLAKNIQYF.

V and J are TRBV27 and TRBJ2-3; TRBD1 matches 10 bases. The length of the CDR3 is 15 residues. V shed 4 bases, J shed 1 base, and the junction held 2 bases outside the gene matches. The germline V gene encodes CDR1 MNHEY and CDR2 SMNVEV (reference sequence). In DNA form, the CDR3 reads TGTGCCAGCAGTTCCGGGACAGGGGGCACAGATACGCAGTATTTT. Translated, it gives CASSSGTGGTDTQYF.

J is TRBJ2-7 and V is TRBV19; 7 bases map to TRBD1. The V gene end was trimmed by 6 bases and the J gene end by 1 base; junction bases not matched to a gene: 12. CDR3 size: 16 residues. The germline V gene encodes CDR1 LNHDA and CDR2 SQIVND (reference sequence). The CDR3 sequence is CASRKIPGQRSYEQYV. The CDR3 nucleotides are TGTGCCAGTAGAAAAATACCGGGACAGAGATCCTACGAGCAGTACGTC.

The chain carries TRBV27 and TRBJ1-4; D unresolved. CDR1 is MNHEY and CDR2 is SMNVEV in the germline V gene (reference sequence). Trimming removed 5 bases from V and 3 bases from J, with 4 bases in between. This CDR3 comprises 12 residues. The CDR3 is CASSPSNEKLFF. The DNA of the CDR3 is TGTGCCAGCAGTCCGTCTAATGAAAAACTGTTTTTT.

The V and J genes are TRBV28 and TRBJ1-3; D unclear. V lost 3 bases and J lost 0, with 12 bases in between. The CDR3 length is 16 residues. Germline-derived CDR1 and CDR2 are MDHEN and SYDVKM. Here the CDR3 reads CASSFGQRNSGNTIYF. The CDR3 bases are TGTGCCAGCAGTTTCGGTCAGAGAAACTCTGGAAACACCATATATTTT.

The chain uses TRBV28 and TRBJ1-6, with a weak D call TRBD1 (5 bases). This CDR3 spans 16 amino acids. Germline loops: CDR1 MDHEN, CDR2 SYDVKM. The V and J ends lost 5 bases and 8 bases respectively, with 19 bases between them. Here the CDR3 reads CASSPLGQGGYSPLHF. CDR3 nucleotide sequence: TGTGCCAGCAGTCCATTAGGCCAGGGAGGTTATTCACCCCTCCACTTT.

In DNA, the CDR3 is TGTGCCAGCAGCCAAGATCCGGGCGTCTCTGGAAACACCATATATTTT. It yields the protein CASSQDPGVSGNTIYF. The chain couples TRBV3-1 (or the pseudogene TRBV3-2) to TRBJ1-3; D remains unclear. The CDR3 is made up of 16 amino acids. Deletions cut 0 bases from V and 0 bases from J, with 9 bases between. From germline, CDR1 is LGHDT and CDR2 YNNKEL (reference sequence).

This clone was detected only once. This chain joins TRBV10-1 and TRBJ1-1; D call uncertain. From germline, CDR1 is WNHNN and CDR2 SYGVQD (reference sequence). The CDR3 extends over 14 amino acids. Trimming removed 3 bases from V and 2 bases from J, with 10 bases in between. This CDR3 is CASSDPRYNTEAFF. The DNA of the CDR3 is TGCGCCAGCAGTGACCCCAGGTACAACACTGAAGCTTTCTTT.

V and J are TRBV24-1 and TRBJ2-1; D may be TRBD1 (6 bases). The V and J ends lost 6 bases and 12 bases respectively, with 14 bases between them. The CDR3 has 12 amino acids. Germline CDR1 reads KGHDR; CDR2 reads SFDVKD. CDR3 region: CATSPPTGSQFF. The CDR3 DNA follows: TGTGCCACCAGTCCCCCGACAGGTTCGCAGTTCTTC.

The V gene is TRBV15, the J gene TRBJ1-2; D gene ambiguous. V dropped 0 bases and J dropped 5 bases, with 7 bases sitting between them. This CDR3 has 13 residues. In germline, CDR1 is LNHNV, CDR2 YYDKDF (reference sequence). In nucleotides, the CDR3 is TGTGCCACCAGCAGAGAGGCAGAATATGGCTACACCTTC. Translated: CATSREAEYGYTF.